These 16 T cell receptor beta chains came from one sample sequenced in a study of lymphopenia after photon versus proton radiotherapy. Using immunoSEQ multiplex PCR, the repertoire was profiled, and TCRdb retains in-frame clones only, with some absent. Of around 33,000 clones listed, 85% to 90% are singletons. The specimen comprised peripheral blood, sampled from a patient treated with proton-based radiotherapy. The receptors here all came from a woman aged 70 to 79 with pancreatic cancer. Some clones in this sample may be carry-over from other donors' samples.

V usage is TRBV18 and J usage is TRBJ2-1; D remains unclear. The germline V gene encodes CDR1 KGHSH and CDR2 LQKENI. The CDR3 length is 13 residues. The V end was cut by 2 bases, the J end by 5 bases, with 7 bases between. CDR3: CASSPSQNNEQFF. The CDR3 DNA reads TGTGCCAGCTCACCATCACAGAACAATGAGCAGTTCTTC.

The chain combines TRBV30 with TRBJ2-5, with TRBD2 matching 9 bases. With 2 bases clipped from V and 4 bases from J, the junction kept 5 bases outside the gene matches. CDR3 length: 14 amino acids. From germline, CDR1 is GTSNPN and CDR2 SVGIG (reference sequence). The DNA for the CDR3 is TGTGCCTGGAGTCTACATAGCGGGAGAGAGACCCAGTACTTC. Translated, it gives CAWSLHSGRETQYF.

The chain recombines TRBV6-6 with TRBJ2-5; D is uncertain. This CDR3 is built from 14 residues. Germline CDR1 reads MNHNY; CDR2 reads SVGAGI (reference sequence). Trimming removed 4 bases at V and 5 bases at J, with 14 bases between. The CDR3 DNA reads TGTGCCAGCAGTTCAGACTCACTGGGGGAGACCCAGTACTTC. Its translation is CASSSDSLGETQYF.

The chain couples TRBV2 to TRBJ2-5; tentatively, D is TRBD2 (6 bases). The J call may not be correct, given that the DNA end is closer to TRBJ2-7. Germline CDR1 is SNHLY and CDR2 is FYNNEI. The CDR3 is 15 residues long. DNA of the CDR3: TGTGCCAGCAGTGTACGTGGCGGGAAAACCTACGAGCAGTACTTC. Translation gives CASSVRGGKTYEQYF.

The V gene is TRBV28, the J gene TRBJ2-1; 9 bases align to TRBD2. From germline, CDR1 is MDHEN and CDR2 SYDVKM. This CDR3 region has 12 residues. V was pared by 8 bases and J by 10 bases, with 6 bases of the junction left unmatched. CDR3 nucleotide sequence: TGTGCCAGCCAAAGCGGGAGGCCCGAGCAGTTCTTC. Its translation: CASQSGRPEQFF.

This chain uses TRBV7-2 with TRBJ2-7; D is perhaps TRBD2 (5 bases). V shed 1 base and J shed 2 bases, with 12 bases lying between them. The CDR3 spans 15 residues. Germline V gene sequence: CDR1 SGHTA, CDR2 FQGNSA. In DNA form, the CDR3 reads TGTGCCAGCAGCTTAGGAGGGAGCAAAACCTACGAGCAGTACTTC. It encodes CASSLGGSKTYEQYF.

J is TRBJ2-7 and V is TRBV4-1; TRBD2 agrees at 14 bases. The CDR3 has 17 residues. Germline V lookup: CDR1 MGHRA, CDR2 YSYEKL. Trimming at V came to 4 bases and at J to 4 bases, leaving 9 bases not matched to a gene. The chain's CDR3 is CASSPAGLAGEGYEQYF. CDR3 DNA sequence: TGCGCCAGCAGCCCAGCGGGACTAGCGGGAGAAGGGTACGAGCAGTACTTC.

This chain links TRBV5-1 with TRBJ2-7; D gene ambiguous. Per germline, CDR1 SGHRS and CDR2 YFSETQ. V was trimmed by 1 base and J by 2 bases, leaving 7 bases between them. CDR3 length equals 13 residues. CDR3 DNA sequence: TGCGCCAGCAGCTTGTCGCCGGCCTACGAGCAGTACTTC. It codes for CASSLSPAYEQYF.

The chain employs TRBV5-4 and TRBJ2-5; D is perhaps TRBD2 (5 bases). V dropped 4 bases and J dropped 5 bases, with 12 bases sitting between them. This CDR3 is built from 13 residues. In germline, CDR1 is SGHNT, CDR2 YYREEE (reference sequence). CDR3 bases: TGTGCCAGCAGCCGAGGGTCGTGGGAGACCCAGTACTTC. As protein: CASSRGSWETQYF. Full variable domain (missing parts from reference TRBV5-4 and TRBJ2-5): ETGVTQSPTHLIKTRGQQVTLRCSSQSGHNTVSWYQQALGQGPQFIFQYYREEENGRGNFPPRFSGLQFPNYSSELNVNALELDDSALYLCASSRGSWETQYFGPGTRLLVL.

The chain joins TRBV21-1 to TRBJ2-7; the table assigns TRBD2, which was not confirmed against the DNA. TRBV21-1 is an annotated pseudogene. This CDR3 is built from 12 residues. In DNA, the CDR3 is TGTGCCAGCAGCCCTACCGGACTTACCCAGTACTTC. Encoded protein: CASSPTGLTQYF.

The rearrangement joins TRBV19 to TRBJ2-4; D is unclear. The germline gives CDR1 LNHDA, CDR2 SQIVND (reference sequence). Deletions cut 11 bases from V and 1 base from J, with 18 bases between. The CDR3 is 15 residues long. The CDR3 reads CACQSQESAKNIQYF. The CDR3, as DNA: TGTGCCTGCCAGTCCCAGGAATCGGCCAAAAACATTCAGTACTTC.

V gene TRBV6-5 combines with J gene TRBJ2-7; 7 bases are shared with TRBD1. Germline CDR1 and CDR2: MNHEY and SVGAGI. The CDR3 spans 15 residues. Germline trimming cut 6 bases from V and 0 bases from J; bases unmatched to any gene: 8. CDR3 sequence (DNA): TGTGCCAGCAGCCCTAGGGGGCACAACTCCTACGAGCAGTACTTC. Its protein is CASSPRGHNSYEQYF.

The V call is TRBV4-2, the J call TRBJ2-1; 7 bases line up with TRBD1. This CDR3 spans 16 amino acids. V lost 4 bases and J lost 5; bases outside the gene matches: 11. Germline-derived CDR1 and CDR2 are LGHNA and YNFKEQ. The CDR3 sequence: CASSLWGQGVDNEQFF. CDR3 DNA sequence: TGTGCCAGCAGCCTCTGGGGGCAGGGGGTCGACAATGAGCAGTTCTTC.

The chain uses TRBV10-2 and TRBJ2-5; tentatively, D is TRBD2 (6 bases). The CDR3 runs to 13 residues. Trimming took off 7 bases at V and 5 bases at J, with 14 bases between the two ends. Germline V gene data show CDR1 as WSHSY and CDR2 as SAAADI. DNA of the CDR3: TGCGCCAGCAACCAAGGTGGGGGGGAGACCCAGTACTTC. This translates into CASNQGGGETQYF.

Here the CDR3 reads CASSLTAPVPNTEAFF. The CDR3 region has the DNA TGTGCCAGCAGTTTGACAGCACCGGTCCCGAACACTGAAGCTTTCTTT. The rearrangement joins TRBV28 to TRBJ1-1; weak D call: TRBD1 (5 bases). The germline gives CDR1 MDHEN, CDR2 SYDVKM. The CDR3 totals 16 residues. V was trimmed by 3 bases and J by 1 base, leaving 15 bases between them.

The chain uses TRBV14 and TRBJ2-1, with 10 bases fitting TRBD2. The CDR3 runs to 17 residues. After removal of 0 bases from V and 8 bases from J, the junction contained 10 bases not matched to a gene. Per the germline V gene, CDR1 is SGHDN and CDR2 is FVKESK. In DNA form, the CDR3 reads TGTGCCAGCAGCCAAGATTCGGCTAGCGGGAGACTCCATGAGCAGTTCTTC. Its translation: CASSQDSASGRLHEQFF.